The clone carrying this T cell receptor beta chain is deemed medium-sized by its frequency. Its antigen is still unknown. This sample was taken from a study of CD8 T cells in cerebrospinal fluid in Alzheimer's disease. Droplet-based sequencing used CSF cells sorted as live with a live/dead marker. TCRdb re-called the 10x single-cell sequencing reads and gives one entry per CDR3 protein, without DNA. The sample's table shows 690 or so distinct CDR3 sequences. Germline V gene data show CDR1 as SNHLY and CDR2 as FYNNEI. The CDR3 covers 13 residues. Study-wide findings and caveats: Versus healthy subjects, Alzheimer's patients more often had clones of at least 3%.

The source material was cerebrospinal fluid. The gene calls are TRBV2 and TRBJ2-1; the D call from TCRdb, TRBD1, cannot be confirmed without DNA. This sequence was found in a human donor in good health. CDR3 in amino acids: CASSPQGAGEQFF.